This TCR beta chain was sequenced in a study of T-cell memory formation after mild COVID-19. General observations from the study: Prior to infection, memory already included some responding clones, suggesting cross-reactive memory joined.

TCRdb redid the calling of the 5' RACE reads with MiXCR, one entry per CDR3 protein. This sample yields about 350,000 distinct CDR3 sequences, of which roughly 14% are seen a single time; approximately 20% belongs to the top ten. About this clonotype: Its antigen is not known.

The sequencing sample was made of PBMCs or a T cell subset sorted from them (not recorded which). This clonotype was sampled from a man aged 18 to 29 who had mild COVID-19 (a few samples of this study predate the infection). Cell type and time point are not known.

The chain's CDR3 is CASSPETGPQGETQYF. CDR3 bases: TGTGCCAGCTCACCCGAAACAGGTCCACAGGGGGAGACCCAGTACTTC. The rearrangement links TRBV18 to TRBJ2-5; 7 bases are shared with TRBD1. The germline gives CDR1 KGHSH, CDR2 LQKENI. The CDR3 has 16 amino acids. V gave up 3 bases and J gave up 5 bases; unmatched junction bases: 12.